This T cell receptor beta chain was obtained from a study of shared clonotypes between healthy human individuals (TCRdb year 2020). For the study in its entirety: Two women and a few men aged 18 to 49 years were included in the cohort. Libraries were prepared and TCR repertoires were sequenced by different laboratories using diverse techniques, in order to increase sequencing depth and limit assay-specific biases. Per donor, three plates each were used for CD4 naive and CD4 memory, two for CD8 naive, and one for CD8 memory. Each donor's leukapheresis produced roughly between roughly 0.85 and 9.5 billion PBMCs. The study deeply sequenced blood TCR repertoires of about 5 healthy adults to estimate repertoire size and the extent of clonotype sharing between individuals. General findings and caveats noted by the study authors: Even with the large sequencing depth, rarefaction of the sorted-subset datasets indicated that sequencing was incomplete. Pairwise subsampling led to the expectation that sequencing depth would affect the degree of clonotype sharing among donors. Because the study included only a small number of donors, the genetic and exposure-history diversity represented was limited. Sampling was restricted to blood, and TCR repertoires in tissue are likely to differ from TCR repertoires in blood. Across four donors, about 5.2% of naive CD4, over 3% of naive CD8, about 2.3% of memory CD4, and roughly 0.4% of memory CD8 clonotypes were shared. Compared with non-shared clonotypes, the clonotypes found in all four sorted-subset donors had higher generation probabilities. Naive subsets generally had larger estimated clonotype richness than memory subsets.

TCR CDR3 regions were amplified from genomic DNA by multiplex PCR using the deep immunoSEQ assay. Genomic DNA extracted from each cell subset was distributed evenly over all wells of several immunoSEQ 96-well plates, and each plate served as one replicate. For sorted subsets, roughly 200 ng genomic DNA, equal to about 30,000 T cell genomes, was loaded into each replicate PCR. The purified libraries were quantified using a Qubit 3.0 fluorometer, sized with a Bioanalyzer 2100, and then quantified again using the KAPA Library Quantification kit. A separate single-read 150-cycle Illumina NextSeq 550 flow cell was used to sequence each immunoSEQ 96-well plate. As for the authors' bioinformatics: Because the immunoSEQ output held only junctional sequences and lacked quality scores, the filtering could not match the filtering applied to full-length reads. Sequences were annotated with PyIR, a Python wrapper for IgBLAST v1.9, and V/J genes and CDR3 were assigned using IMGT germline references. Any read was removed if the V/J assignment was weak (E-value above 1e-6), the CDR3 was missing, or the read contained stop codons, out-of-frame junctions, or ambiguous translated residues. V3J clonotypes were defined as sequences sharing the same inferred V gene, J gene, and CDR3 amino acid sequence. Percentage overlap between repertoires was computed as shared unique clonotypes divided by the size of the smaller repertoire. RTK rarefaction, the Chao1 estimator, and Recon v2.1 estimates of unobserved clonotypes were used to assess repertoire richness. For all TCRbeta clonotypes obtained by the gDNA method from a few donors, generation probabilities were computed with OLGA. In its TCRdb copy, this immuneACCESS table keeps in-frame sequences only and misses some clones. Where compared with another copy, unresolved V genes explain less than half of these, and the others have no known cause. That table is the source of V, J and clone size, and D and trimming were worked out from the DNA. The sample table records approximately 720,000 clones; 92% of these occur just once. The top ten clonotypes cover 20% to 25% of the sample.

CD8 naive samples consisted of CD45RO-negative cells that were positively selected for CCR7, yielding a CD45RA+CCR7+ population without TemRA cells. The donors were healthy, HIV-negative adults who had no recently reported acute infections or vaccinations. Every donor was a Caucasian adult residing in Nashville, Tennessee, USA. After blood collection by leukapheresis, PBMCs were isolated using Ficoll-Histopaque density gradient centrifugation and then cryopreserved in the vapor phase of liquid nitrogen. Analytical flow cytometry was used to check the purity and quantity of each magnetically sorted T cell population. Each sorted fraction had its genomic DNA isolated and then quantified by UV absorbance on a Nanodrop 2000c. CDR1 and CDR2 are drawn from the germline V gene: SNHLY, FYNNEI. There are 14 amino acids in the CDR3, from cysteine to phenylalanine inclusive. Left in the record is the CDR3 DNA by itself, 42 bases read in frame from the first base. Unmatched junction bases come to 5, with V trimmed by 4 bases and J by 4 bases.

Notes on this clone: Its antigen remains unidentified. Base qualities are not at hand, and no much larger clone is one base apart.

The sequence was collected from a man between 25 and 39 years old in good health. The sequenced sample was naive CD8+ T cells sorted from blood. The cell subset or site label, as the study defines it: CD45RA+CCR7+. The chain is assembled from TRBV2 and TRBJ2-7; the central 9 bases match TRBD1. The base sequence is TGTGCCAGCAGTGTTGGGACAGGGTATTACGAGCAGTACTTC. The resulting protein is CASSVGTGYYEQYF.